Sequencing of this TCR beta chain was carried out in a study of PD-L1 blockade in urothelial cancer. About the research overall: Patients started atezolizumab at some point between 2012 and 2014, 1,200 mg intravenously every 3 weeks.

Time point noted: peripheral blood 6 weeks after treatment start. Clones were sequenced by immunoSEQ multiplex PCR, and TCRdb holds only the in-frame ones, with some missing. The table shows 75,000 to 95,000 clones, with approximately 90% occurring only once. Notes on this clone: Other DNA sequences in this specimen translate into the identical CDR3.

V lost 0 bases and J lost 4; bases outside the gene matches: 7. This CDR3 is built from 16 residues. Germline assignment: CDR1 SGDLS and CDR2 YYNGEE. V is TRBV9 and J is TRBJ2-1; TRBD2 aligns across 7 bases. The sample here was PBMCs, taken around atezolizumab (anti-PD-L1) treatment. The TCR originated in a woman older than 75 with urothelial cancer. The CDR3 nucleotides read TGTGCCAGCAGCGTAGCTGGGCAGCGGGGATACAATGAGCAGTTCTTC. Translating gives CASSVAGQRGYNEQFF.